The rows below give T cell receptor beta chains drawn from one sample of a study of cytomegalovirus exposure and HLA in healthy donors. Clones were sequenced by immunoSEQ multiplex PCR, and TCRdb holds only the in-frame ones, with some missing. Here the sample spans over 60,000 clones, approximately 97% being singletons. The sample comprised PBMCs. The receptors here all came from a man in his late teens or twenties in good health and CMV-seronegative. Each CDR3 is given with its conserved first and last residue. Fields, in order: CDR3 protein, CDR3 DNA, clone size, D gene, V gene, J gene. A D gene is named only where the DNA matches it firmly. Some rows have no size entry. The others give once, few or many, or a class for an expanded clone.

cdr3_aa: CATVSREGTSHEQYF
cdr3_nt: TGTGCCACCGTCTCGCGGGAGGGTACCTCTCACGAGCAGTACTTC
clone_size: -
d_call: TRBD2
v_call: TRBV15
j_call: TRBJ2-7

cdr3_aa: CASSYGTAGNTIYF
cdr3_nt: TGTGCCAGCAGTTACGGGACAGCTGGAAACACCATATATTTT
clone_size: -
d_call: TRBD1
v_call: TRBV6-5
j_call: TRBJ1-3

cdr3_aa: CASSEPGDSPLHF
cdr3_nt: TGTGCCAGCAGTGAACCCGGGGATTCACCCCTCCACTTT
clone_size: -
d_call: -
v_call: TRBV6-1
j_call: TRBJ1-6

cdr3_aa: CASSPKREGNEQFF
cdr3_nt: TGTGCCAGCAGCCCCAAGCGGGAAGGGAATGAGCAGTTCTTC
clone_size: -
d_call: TRBD2
v_call: TRBV11-2
j_call: TRBJ2-1

cdr3_aa: CASSQASGRFSYEQYF
cdr3_nt: TGTGCCAGCAGCCAAGCTAGCGGGAGGTTCTCCTACGAGCAGTACTTC
clone_size: -
d_call: TRBD2
v_call: TRBV4-2
j_call: TRBJ2-7

cdr3_aa: CASSPGGGGFEKLFF
cdr3_nt: TGTGCCAGCTCACCGGGCGGAGGGGGCTTTGAAAAACTGTTTTTT
clone_size: -
d_call: TRBD1
v_call: TRBV18
j_call: TRBJ1-4

cdr3_aa: CASTQENYQETQYF
cdr3_nt: TGCGCCAGCACACAGGAGAACTACCAAGAGACCCAGTACTTC
clone_size: -
d_call: -
v_call: TRBV23-1
j_call: TRBJ2-5

cdr3_aa: CASSIKQAGELFF
cdr3_nt: TGTGCCAGTAGTATAAAGCAGGCCGGGGAGCTGTTTTTT
clone_size: -
d_call: -
v_call: TRBV19
j_call: TRBJ2-2

cdr3_aa: CAIKPDRGGYTF
cdr3_nt: TGTGCCATCAAACCGGACAGGGGTGGCTACACCTTC
clone_size: -
d_call: TRBD1
v_call: TRBV10-3
j_call: TRBJ1-2

cdr3_aa: CASSVTDSYEQYF
cdr3_nt: TGTGCCAGCAGTGTGACAGACTCCTACGAGCAGTACTTC
clone_size: -
d_call: -
v_call: TRBV11-2
j_call: TRBJ2-7

cdr3_aa: CSVVRTGGLTEAFF
cdr3_nt: TGCAGCGTTGTCAGGACAGGGGGTCTGACTGAAGCTTTCTTT
clone_size: -
d_call: TRBD1
v_call: TRBV29-1
j_call: TRBJ1-1

cdr3_aa: CASKGDHEQYF
cdr3_nt: TGTGCCAGCAAGGGGGACCACGAGCAGTACTTC
clone_size: -
d_call: -
v_call: TRBV6-6
j_call: TRBJ2-7

cdr3_aa: CATNRGQGALGTEAFF
cdr3_nt: TGTGCCACCAATCGGGGACAGGGGGCGCTTGGTACTGAAGCTTTCTTT
clone_size: -
d_call: TRBD1
v_call: TRBV27
j_call: TRBJ1-1

cdr3_aa: CASNPTTVGNYGYTF
cdr3_nt: TGTGCCAGCAATCCAACGACAGTCGGTAACTATGGCTACACCTTC
clone_size: -
d_call: -
v_call: TRBV2
j_call: TRBJ1-2

cdr3_aa: CASSPEGASYEQYF
cdr3_nt: TGTGCCAGCAGCCCAGAGGGGGCCTCCTACGAGCAGTACTTC
clone_size: -
d_call: TRBD1
v_call: TRBV5-5
j_call: TRBJ2-7

cdr3_aa: CASTVGGGESYEQYF
cdr3_nt: TGTGCCAGCACCGTGGGGGGGGGCGAATCCTACGAGCAGTACTTC
clone_size: -
d_call: -
v_call: TRBV7-9
j_call: TRBJ2-7

cdr3_aa: CASSIPTRDPYGYTF
cdr3_nt: TGTGCCAGTAGTATCCCCACGCGGGATCCATATGGCTACACCTTC
clone_size: -
d_call: -
v_call: TRBV19
j_call: TRBJ1-2

cdr3_aa: CASSEAVGTANYGYTF
cdr3_nt: TGTGCCAGCAGTGAAGCCGTGGGGACAGCGAACTATGGCTACACCTTC
clone_size: -
d_call: TRBD1
v_call: TRBV6-1
j_call: TRBJ1-2

cdr3_aa: CASFLRRQGSPDYGYTF
cdr3_nt: TGTGCCAGCTTTCTCCGGAGACAGGGTAGCCCGGACTATGGCTACACCTTC
clone_size: -
d_call: TRBD1
v_call: TRBV28
j_call: TRBJ1-2

cdr3_aa: CASSWVDSNQPQHF
cdr3_nt: TGTGCCAGCAGTTGGGTCGACAGTAATCAGCCCCAGCATTTT
clone_size: -
d_call: -
v_call: TRBV2
j_call: TRBJ1-5

cdr3_aa: CASRAGTGTYEQYF
cdr3_nt: TGTGCCAGCAGGGCCGGGACAGGCACCTACGAGCAGTACTTC
clone_size: -
d_call: TRBD1
v_call: TRBV6-5
j_call: TRBJ2-7

cdr3_aa: CASSGGGDYGYTF
cdr3_nt: TGTGCCAGCAGTGGAGGGGGCGACTATGGCTACACCTTC
clone_size: -
d_call: TRBD1
v_call: TRBV2
j_call: TRBJ1-2

cdr3_aa: CASSLGLLNTEAFF
cdr3_nt: TGTGCCAGCAGCTTAGGACTCTTGAACACTGAAGCTTTCTTT
clone_size: -
d_call: -
v_call: TRBV7-9
j_call: TRBJ1-1

cdr3_aa: CASSPTGTGNTIYF
cdr3_nt: TGTGCCAGCAGCCCTACAGGGACTGGAAACACCATATATTTT
clone_size: -
d_call: -
v_call: TRBV9
j_call: TRBJ1-3

cdr3_aa: CASSYSSRGQTGELFF
cdr3_nt: TGTGCCAGCAGTTACTCCAGCAGGGGGCAGACCGGGGAGCTGTTTTTT
clone_size: -
d_call: TRBD1
v_call: TRBV6-5
j_call: TRBJ2-2

cdr3_aa: CASSPRAYNEQFF
cdr3_nt: TGTGCCAGCAGCCCGAGGGCCTACAATGAGCAGTTCTTC
clone_size: -
d_call: -
v_call: TRBV5-6
j_call: TRBJ2-1

cdr3_aa: CASSQGSGGLGELFF
cdr3_nt: TGCGCCAGCAGCCAAGGGTCGGGGGGCCTCGGGGAGCTGTTTTTT
clone_size: once
d_call: -
v_call: TRBV4-1
j_call: TRBJ2-2

cdr3_aa: CASSLDPTSSGNTIYF
cdr3_nt: TGTGCCAGCAGCTTGGATCCGACAAGCTCTGGAAACACCATATATTTT
clone_size: -
d_call: -
v_call: TRBV5-8
j_call: TRBJ1-3

cdr3_aa: CARTEAGAHPYNEQFF
cdr3_nt: TGTGCCAGGACGGAAGCGGGAGCCCACCCATACAATGAGCAGTTCTTC
clone_size: -
d_call: TRBD2
v_call: TRBV19
j_call: TRBJ2-1

cdr3_aa: CAISPGTGASQPQHF
cdr3_nt: TGTGCCATCAGTCCCGGGACAGGGGCCAGCCAGCCCCAGCATTTT
clone_size: few
d_call: TRBD1
v_call: TRBV10-3
j_call: TRBJ1-5

cdr3_aa: CASSYRGPTEAFF
cdr3_nt: TGTGCCAGCAGTTATAGGGGGCCTACTGAAGCTTTCTTT
clone_size: -
d_call: TRBD1
v_call: TRBV6-5
j_call: TRBJ1-1

cdr3_aa: CASSDGTGVIYSYNSPLHF
cdr3_nt: TGTGCCAGCAGTGACGGGACAGGGGTCATTTACTCCTATAATTCACCCCTCCACTTT
clone_size: -
d_call: TRBD1
v_call: TRBV6-4
j_call: TRBJ1-6

cdr3_aa: CASSPSFRGGNTEAFF
cdr3_nt: TGTGCCAGCTCACCGTCTTTTAGGGGGGGGAACACTGAAGCTTTCTTT
clone_size: -
d_call: -
v_call: TRBV18
j_call: TRBJ1-1

cdr3_aa: CASSYSYSTQYEQYF
cdr3_nt: TGTGCCAGCAGTTACTCTTATTCTACCCAATACGAGCAGTACTTC
clone_size: -
d_call: -
v_call: TRBV6-5
j_call: TRBJ2-7

cdr3_aa: CASSSPHRGWTEAFF
cdr3_nt: TGTGCCAGCAGCTCTCCACACAGGGGGTGGACTGAAGCTTTCTTT
clone_size: -
d_call: TRBD1
v_call: TRBV5-1
j_call: TRBJ1-1

cdr3_aa: CASSRGGTGELFF
cdr3_nt: TGTGCCAGCAGCCGAGGGGGCACCGGGGAGCTGTTTTTT
clone_size: -
d_call: -
v_call: TRBV5-6
j_call: TRBJ2-2

cdr3_aa: CASSLTGRTDTQYF
cdr3_nt: TGTGCCAGCAGCTTGACAGGGCGCACAGATACGCAGTATTTT
clone_size: -
d_call: -
v_call: TRBV5-5
j_call: TRBJ2-3

cdr3_aa: CASSLGQSTEAFF
cdr3_nt: TGTGCCAGCTCACTTGGACAGAGCACTGAAGCTTTCTTT
clone_size: -
d_call: -
v_call: TRBV18
j_call: TRBJ1-1

cdr3_aa: CASSPRVQGPYEQYF
cdr3_nt: TGTGCCAGCTCACCAAGGGTCCAGGGCCCCTACGAGCAGTACTTC
clone_size: -
d_call: -
v_call: TRBV18
j_call: TRBJ2-7

cdr3_aa: CASSLDRVETDTQYF
cdr3_nt: TGTGCCAGCAGCTTAGACAGGGTGGAGACAGATACGCAGTATTTT
clone_size: -
d_call: -
v_call: TRBV7-2
j_call: TRBJ2-3

cdr3_aa: CASSLTGISYEQYF
cdr3_nt: TGCGCCAGCAGCTTGACAGGGATCTCCTACGAGCAGTACTTC
clone_size: -
d_call: -
v_call: TRBV5-1
j_call: TRBJ2-7

cdr3_aa: CASSLDRTAQETQYF
cdr3_nt: TGTGCCAGCAGCTTAGATCGGACTGCCCAAGAGACCCAGTACTTC
clone_size: -
d_call: -
v_call: TRBV7-8
j_call: TRBJ2-5

cdr3_aa: CASSPGGAWGEKLFF
cdr3_nt: TGTGCCAGCAGTCCAGGGGGCGCTTGGGGTGAAAAACTGTTTTTT
clone_size: -
d_call: TRBD1
v_call: TRBV6-6
j_call: TRBJ1-4

cdr3_aa: CASSASGLGYEQYF
cdr3_nt: TGTGCCAGCAGTGCATCGGGACTGGGTTACGAGCAGTACTTC
clone_size: -
d_call: -
v_call: TRBV27
j_call: TRBJ2-7

cdr3_aa: CASSLGEGRNYGYTF
cdr3_nt: TGTGCCAGCAGCTTAGGAGAAGGGAGGAACTATGGCTACACCTTC
clone_size: -
d_call: -
v_call: TRBV7-6
j_call: TRBJ1-2

cdr3_aa: CASSGWTENYGYTF
cdr3_nt: TGTGCCAGCAGTGGGTGGACAGAGAACTATGGCTACACCTTC
clone_size: -
d_call: -
v_call: TRBV6-6
j_call: TRBJ1-2

cdr3_aa: CASSLNPGTGLNYGYTF
cdr3_nt: TGTGCCAGCAGCTTAAACCCCGGGACAGGGCTTAACTATGGCTACACCTTC
clone_size: -
d_call: TRBD1
v_call: TRBV5-5
j_call: TRBJ1-2

cdr3_aa: CASSPGTGVYGYTF
cdr3_nt: TGTGCCAGCTCACCAGGGACAGGGGTCTATGGCTACACCTTC
clone_size: -
d_call: TRBD1
v_call: TRBV18
j_call: TRBJ1-2

cdr3_aa: CASSLQGRRNEQYF
cdr3_nt: TGCGCCAGCAGCCTCCAGGGGAGAAGGAACGAGCAGTACTTC
clone_size: -
d_call: -
v_call: TRBV4-1
j_call: TRBJ2-7

cdr3_aa: CASSRLAGVYEQYF
cdr3_nt: TGTGCCAGCAGCCGACTAGCGGGAGTGTACGAGCAGTACTTC
clone_size: -
d_call: TRBD2
v_call: TRBV6-5
j_call: TRBJ2-7

cdr3_aa: CASSPRNLNTEAFF
cdr3_nt: TGTGCCAGCAGCCCTAGGAACCTGAACACTGAAGCTTTCTTT
clone_size: -
d_call: -
v_call: TRBV9
j_call: TRBJ1-1

cdr3_aa: CASSLGQGGKTQYF
cdr3_nt: TGTGCCAGCAGTTTAGGACAGGGGGGAAAGACCCAGTACTTC
clone_size: -
d_call: TRBD1
v_call: TRBV27
j_call: TRBJ2-5

cdr3_aa: CASSMGQAGQPQHF
cdr3_nt: TGTGCCAGCAGTATGGGGCAGGCCGGTCAGCCCCAGCATTTT
clone_size: -
d_call: -
v_call: TRBV27
j_call: TRBJ1-5

cdr3_aa: CASSVGQGNYGYTF
cdr3_nt: TGCGCCAGCAGCGTGGGACAGGGGAACTATGGCTACACCTTC
clone_size: -
d_call: TRBD1
v_call: TRBV5-1
j_call: TRBJ1-2